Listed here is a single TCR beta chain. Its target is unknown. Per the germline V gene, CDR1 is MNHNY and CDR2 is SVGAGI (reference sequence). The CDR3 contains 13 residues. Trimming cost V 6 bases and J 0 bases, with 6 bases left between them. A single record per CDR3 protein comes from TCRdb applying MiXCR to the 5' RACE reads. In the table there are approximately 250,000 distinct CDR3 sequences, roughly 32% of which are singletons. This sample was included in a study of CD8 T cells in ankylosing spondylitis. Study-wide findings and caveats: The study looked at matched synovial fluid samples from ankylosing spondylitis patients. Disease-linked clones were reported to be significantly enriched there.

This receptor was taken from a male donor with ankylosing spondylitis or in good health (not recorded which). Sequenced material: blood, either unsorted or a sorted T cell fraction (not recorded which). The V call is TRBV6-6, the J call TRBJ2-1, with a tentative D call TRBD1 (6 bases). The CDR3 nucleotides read TGTGCCAGCAGGGACAGCTCCTACAATGAGCAGTTCTTC. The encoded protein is CASRDSSYNEQFF.